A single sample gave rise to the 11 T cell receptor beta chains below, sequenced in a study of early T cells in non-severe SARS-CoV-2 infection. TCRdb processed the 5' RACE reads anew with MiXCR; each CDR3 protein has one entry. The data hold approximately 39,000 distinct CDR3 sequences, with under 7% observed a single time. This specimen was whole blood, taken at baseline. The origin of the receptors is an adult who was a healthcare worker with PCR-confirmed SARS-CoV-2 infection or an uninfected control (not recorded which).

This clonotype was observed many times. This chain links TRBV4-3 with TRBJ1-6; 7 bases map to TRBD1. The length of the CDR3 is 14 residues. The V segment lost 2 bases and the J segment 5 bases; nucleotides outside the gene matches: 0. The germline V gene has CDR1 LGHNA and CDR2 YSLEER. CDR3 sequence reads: CASSQTGDNSPLHF. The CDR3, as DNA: TGCGCCAGCAGCCAAACAGGGGATAATTCACCCCTCCACTTT.

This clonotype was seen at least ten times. CDR3 nucleotides: TGTGCCAGCAGTTATGGCTTTGAAGTCATTGGCACTGAAGCTTTCTTT. This translates into CASSYGFEVIGTEAFF. The V and J genes are TRBV6-2 or TRBV6-3 and TRBJ1-1; D uncertain. V was pared by 3 bases and J by 4 bases, with 18 bases between. Germline loops: CDR1 MNHEY, CDR2 SVGEGT. The CDR3 runs to 16 residues.

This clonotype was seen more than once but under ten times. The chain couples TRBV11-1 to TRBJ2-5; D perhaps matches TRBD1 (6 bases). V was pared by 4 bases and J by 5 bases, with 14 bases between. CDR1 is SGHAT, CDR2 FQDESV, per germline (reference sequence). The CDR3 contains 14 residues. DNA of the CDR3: TGTGCCAGCAGCTCAGGGGCCGCAGGGGAGACCCAGTACTTC. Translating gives CASSSGAAGETQYF.

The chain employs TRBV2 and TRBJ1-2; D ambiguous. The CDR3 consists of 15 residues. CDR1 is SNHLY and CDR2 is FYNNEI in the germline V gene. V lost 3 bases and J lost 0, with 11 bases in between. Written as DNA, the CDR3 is TGTGCCAGCAGTGATAGTCAGTGGGCTAACTATGGCTACACCTTC. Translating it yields CASSDSQWANYGYTF.

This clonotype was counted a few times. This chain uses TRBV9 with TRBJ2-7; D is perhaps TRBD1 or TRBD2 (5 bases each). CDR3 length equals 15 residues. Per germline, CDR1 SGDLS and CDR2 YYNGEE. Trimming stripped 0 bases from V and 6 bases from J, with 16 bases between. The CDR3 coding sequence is TGTGCCAGCAGCGTAGCCGGGACGGGCCCTTCCGAGCAGTACTTC. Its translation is CASSVAGTGPSEQYF.

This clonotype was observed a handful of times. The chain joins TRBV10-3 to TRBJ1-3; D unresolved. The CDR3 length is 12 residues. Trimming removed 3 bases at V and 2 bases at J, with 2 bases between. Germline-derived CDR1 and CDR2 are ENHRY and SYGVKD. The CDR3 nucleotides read TGTGCCATCAGTGACCCTGGAAACACCATATATTTT. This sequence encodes CAISDPGNTIYF.

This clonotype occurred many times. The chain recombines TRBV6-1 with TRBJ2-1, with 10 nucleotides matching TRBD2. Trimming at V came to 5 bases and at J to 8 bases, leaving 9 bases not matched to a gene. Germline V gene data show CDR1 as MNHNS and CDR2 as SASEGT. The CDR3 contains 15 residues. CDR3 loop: CASSPLAGASDEQFF. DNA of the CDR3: TGTGCCAGCAGTCCGCTAGCGGGAGCTAGCGATGAGCAGTTCTTC.

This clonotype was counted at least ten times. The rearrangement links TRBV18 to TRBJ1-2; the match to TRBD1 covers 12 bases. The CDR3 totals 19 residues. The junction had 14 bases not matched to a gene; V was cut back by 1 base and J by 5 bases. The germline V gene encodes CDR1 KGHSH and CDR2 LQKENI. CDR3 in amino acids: CASSPRGQGAQRSPYGYTF. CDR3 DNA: TGTGCCAGCTCACCACGGGGACAGGGGGCTCAAAGGTCGCCTTATGGCTACACCTTC.

In DNA form, the CDR3 reads TGTGCCAGCAGCTTTCTACGGCGGTCCTACGAGCAGTACTTC. It is translated as CASSFLRRSYEQYF. The chain carries TRBV5-6 and TRBJ2-7, with D unresolved. Trimming took off 2 bases at V and 1 base at J, with 10 bases between the two ends. CDR1 is SGHDT, CDR2 YYEEEE, per germline. The CDR3 runs 14 residues. The whole variable domain, filled in from reference TRBV5-6 and TRBJ2-7, reads DAGVTQSPTHLIKTRGQQVTLRCSPKSGHDTVSWYQQALGQGPQFIFQYYEEEERQRGNFPDRFSGHQFPNYSSELNVNALLLGDSALYLCASSFLRRSYEQYFGPGTRLTVT.

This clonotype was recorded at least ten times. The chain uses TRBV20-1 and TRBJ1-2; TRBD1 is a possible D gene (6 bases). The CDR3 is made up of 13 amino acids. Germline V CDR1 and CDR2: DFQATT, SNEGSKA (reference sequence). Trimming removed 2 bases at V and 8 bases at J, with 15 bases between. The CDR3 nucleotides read TGCAGTGCTAGAAGCGGGGACACGGAAGGCTACACCTTC. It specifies CSARSGDTEGYTF.

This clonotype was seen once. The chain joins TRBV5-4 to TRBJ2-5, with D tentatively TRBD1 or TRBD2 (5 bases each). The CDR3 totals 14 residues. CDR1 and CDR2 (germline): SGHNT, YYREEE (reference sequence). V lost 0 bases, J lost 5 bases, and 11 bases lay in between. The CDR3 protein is CASSLDLRGETQYF. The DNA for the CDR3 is TGTGCCAGCAGCTTGGATCTCCGGGGCGAGACCCAGTACTTC.